This T cell receptor beta chain appears in the sequencing data of a study of shared clonotypes between healthy human individuals. J gave up 0 bases and V 5 bases, and 10 bases lay outside the gene matches. Germline values: CDR1 SGHTA, CDR2 FQGNSA. The CDR3 has 16 residues. TCRdb keeps only in-frame clones here, not all; method: immunoSEQ multiplex PCR. Of approximately 1,000,000 clones detected, 60% to 85% appear once; the ten largest clones hold almost 0.9%. This TCR was recovered from a man younger than 30 in good health. Some clones in this sample may be carry-over from other donors' samples. The specimen sequenced was memory CD4+ T cells from PBMCs. Subset of the sample: CD45RA-negative fraction. This chain uses TRBV7-2 with TRBJ2-7; 7 bases fit TRBD2. For the CDR3, the DNA is TGTGCCAGCAGCCACGGACTAGGAAGGGCCTCCTACGAGCAGTACTTC. It is translated as CASSHGLGRASYEQYF.